Here is one TCR beta chain with its context. This clone's antigen is unknown. Base-call qualities are not available, and no considerably larger clone is one nucleotide away. One collaborating source in Seattle enrolled patients while the patients were actively infected and followed the patients over time throughout the course of disease. Collaborating institutions collected whole blood in K2EDTA tubes following their own protocols. For TCRbeta analysis, collaborator samples were shipped as frozen whole blood, as isolated PBMCs, or as DNA extracted from either sample type. This sample was included in a study of blood T cell repertoires in COVID-19 (dated by TCRdb to about 2020). Notes on the research overall: Samples from collaborators originated in the United States, Italy and Spain and spanned both the acute and convalescent phases of COVID-19. Subjects who had been exposed to COVID-19, were actively infected with it, or had recovered from it provided the deeply sampled blood TCRbeta repertoires that made up the dataset. A de-identified subject ID, COVID-19 status, age in years and sex were almost always included in the sample metadata. Samples were obtained from the ongoing ImmuneRACE study (first 160 participants) and from about 1,300 subjects provided by 6 global collaborators. The prospective study material was composed of cDNA or gDNA derived from T cells, B-cell-depleted T cells, or PBMCs. Where available, HLA class I and class II types were taken from metadata supplied by the sample provider and were not determined by assay-based typing. The repertoires were released in a freely available public database intended as a resource for research on the immune response to SARS-CoV-2. Overall results and qualifications from the work: Clinical and demographic metadata were provided uncurated, with the amount varying by source and participant.

The immunoSEQ Assay, a bias-controlled multiplex PCR, was used to amplify TCRbeta CDR3 regions from genomic DNA. The study's own analysis went as follows. Nucleated cell counts per sample were estimated from amplification of reference gene primers within the assay. To quantify the absolute abundance of each unique TCRbeta CDR3 rearrangement, sequence reads were collapsed and filtered. For each sample, productive Simpson clonality was calculated by taking the square root of Simpson's diversity index across productive rearrangements. Drawn from immuneACCESS, this table holds only the in-frame rearrangements with V and J called that TCRdb kept. Clones are partly lost; checked studies trace under half to an unresolved V gene and leave the rest unexplained. Clone size and V and J calls were adopted from that table, with D and trimming inferred from the DNA. This sample holds 250,000 to 350,000 clones; approximately 89% were observed only once. Together, the top ten hold around 2.2% of the sample.

The sample taken for sequencing was peripheral blood. The clonotype comes from a woman aged 25 to 45 with COVID-19, enrolled during active disease.

The nucleotide sequence reads as follows: TGTGCCAGCAGCATACTCGGGACAGGGGTCTCTCAGCCCCAGCATTTT. Its protein reads: CASSILGTGVSQPQHF. The receptor chain draws on TRBV11-1 and TRBJ1-5, and TRBD1 aligns with 10 junction nucleotides. Trimmed from V: 5 bases; trimmed from J: 6 bases; junction bases lacking a gene match: 10. Its CDR3 holds 16 amino acids, cysteine through phenylalanine. Only CDR3 DNA remains: 48 bases, in frame from the first base. Sequences SGHAT (CDR1) and FQDESV (CDR2) are obtained from the germline V gene (reference sequence).